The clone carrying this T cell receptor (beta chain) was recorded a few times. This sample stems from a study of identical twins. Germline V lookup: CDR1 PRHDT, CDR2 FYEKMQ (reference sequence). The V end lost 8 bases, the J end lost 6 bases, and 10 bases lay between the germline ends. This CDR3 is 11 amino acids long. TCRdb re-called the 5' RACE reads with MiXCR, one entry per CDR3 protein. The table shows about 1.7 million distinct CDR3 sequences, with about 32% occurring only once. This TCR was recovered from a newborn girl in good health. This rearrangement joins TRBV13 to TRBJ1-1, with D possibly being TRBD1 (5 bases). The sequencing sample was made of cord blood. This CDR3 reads CASLRGPEAFF. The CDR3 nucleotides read TGTGCCAGCCTGAGGGGTCCTGAAGCTTTCTTT.